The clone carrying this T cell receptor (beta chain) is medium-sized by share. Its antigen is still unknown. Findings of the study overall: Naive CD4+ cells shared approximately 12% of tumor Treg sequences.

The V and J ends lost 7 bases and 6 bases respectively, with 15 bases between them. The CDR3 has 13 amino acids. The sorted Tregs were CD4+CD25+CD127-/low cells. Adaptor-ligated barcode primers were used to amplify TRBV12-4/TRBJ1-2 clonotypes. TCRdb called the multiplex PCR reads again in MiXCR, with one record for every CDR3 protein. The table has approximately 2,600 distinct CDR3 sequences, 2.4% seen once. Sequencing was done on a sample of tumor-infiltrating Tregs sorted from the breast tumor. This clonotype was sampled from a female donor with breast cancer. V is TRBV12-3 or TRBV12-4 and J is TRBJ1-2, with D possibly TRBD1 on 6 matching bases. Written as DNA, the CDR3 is TGTGCCAGCAACCACGGGACAAGGAATGGCTACACCTTC. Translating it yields CASNHGTRNGYTF.